This TCR beta chain was sequenced in a study of post-analysis software for immune sequencing data. Study results and caveats: A significant reduction in normalized Chao1 diversity was observed in multiple sclerosis patients versus controls. The five TRBV segments detected at higher frequency in patients than in controls included TRBV5-6, TRBV5-1 and TRBV20-1.

Between the trimmed V and J ends, which lost 3 bases and 1 base, there was a span of 12 bases. This CDR3 contains 14 residues. Germline CDR1 is DFQATT and CDR2 is SNEGSKA (reference sequence). In regard to this clonotype: Its antigen is as yet unknown.

Unique molecular identifiers tagged the TCR beta cDNA libraries. T cells numbering roughly 0.95 to 10 million gave rise to a few hundred thousand cDNA molecules. TCRdb re-called the PCR reads through MiXCR, storing one row per CDR3 protein. Altogether around 700,000 distinct CDR3 sequences are present, approximately 59% being singletons, with the ten largest covering approximately 10%. The chain carries TRBV20-1 and TRBJ1-1, with a weak D call TRBD1 (6 bases). The specimen was blood. The source of this sequence is a girl aged 2-10 years with multiple sclerosis. This CDR3 reads CSASMGHSNTEAFF. In DNA form, the CDR3 reads TGCAGTGCTAGTATGGGACATTCGAACACTGAAGCTTTCTTT.